A single TCR beta chain is shown here with its context. Noted time point: patch test 3, about 24 weeks after DPC sensitization. Treatment indicated: therapeutic diphenylcyclopropenone sensitization with weekly scalp DPC. This sample was included in a study of human T cells and chemical hapten exposure. Study context: Upper back patch tests used 0.01% DPC, scored after 6 days.

Each cDNA molecule in the library carried unique molecular identifiers. How the authors handled the data: A per-sample median of around 100,000 TCRs was observed, with counts ranging from about 20,000 to 690,600. TCRdb fed the RACE reads into MiXCR, producing one record per CDR3 protein. What appears here as the V and J calls and clone size reflects TCRdb's work, not the paper's. The profile covers around 200,000 distinct CDR3 sequences, with approximately 26% appearing a single time and 2% to 2.5% taken by the ten largest. The source is a middle-aged woman with alopecia areata. Some clones in this sample may be carry-over from other donors' samples. This specimen was whole blood, taken in connection with sensitization to the hapten diphenylcyclopropenone (DPC).

CDR3 in amino acids: CATSGYRVEKLFF. CDR3 bases: TGTGCCACCAGTGGATACAGGGTTGAAAAACTGTTTTTT. This sequence joins TRBV24-1 and TRBJ1-4, with D possibly TRBD1 on 6 matching bases. Trimming took off 5 bases at V and 7 bases at J, with 10 bases between the two ends. This CDR3 has 13 residues. Per the germline V gene, CDR1 is KGHDR and CDR2 is SFDVKD.